Each of the 8 T cell receptor beta chains below was sequenced from the same sample in a study of blood T cell repertoires in COVID-19. The assay was immunoSEQ multiplex PCR, and TCRdb's table has in-frame clones only and misses some. The sample consists of approximately 350,000 clones, around 86% of them appearing once. Sequenced material: PBMCs or T cells enriched from blood (not recorded which). These receptor sequences come from a woman aged 50 to 60 who had recovered from COVID-19.

The rearrangement links TRBV15 to TRBJ2-1; possibly TRBD2 for D (6 bases). Deletions cut 1 base from V and 4 bases from J, with 14 bases between. The CDR3 has 16 amino acids. Germline V lookup: CDR1 LNHNV, CDR2 YYDKDF (reference sequence). This CDR3 reads CATSRGTLGGYNEQFF. The DNA for the CDR3 is TGTGCCACCAGCAGAGGCACGTTGGGAGGATACAATGAGCAGTTCTTC.

The chain employs TRBV7-3 and TRBJ2-7, with a weak D call TRBD2 (5 bases). Trimming stripped 1 base from V and 1 base from J, with 8 bases between. The CDR3 runs 14 residues. Germline V gives CDR1 SGHTA, CDR2 FQGTGA. CDR3 protein: CASSLSPGSYEQYF. The CDR3 nucleotides are TGTGCCAGCAGCTTAAGTCCGGGATCCTACGAGCAGTACTTC.

The chain employs TRBV28 and TRBJ1-2; 10 bases agree with TRBD1. The J segment lost 5 bases and the V segment lost 5 bases, leaving 5 bases of the junction unmatched. CDR1 MDHEN and CDR2 SYDVKM come from the germline V gene. The CDR3 covers 14 residues. Written as DNA, the CDR3 is TGTGCCAGCAGTCCGCGGACAGGGGGATATGGCTACACCTTC. It is translated as CASSPRTGGYGYTF.

The V call is TRBV18, the J call TRBJ2-1, with TRBD2 as a possible D gene (5 bases). Germline-derived CDR1 and CDR2 are KGHSH and LQKENI. Trimming shortened V by 3 bases and J by 2 bases, and 20 bases separated the two germline ends. This CDR3 contains 18 residues. The CDR3 loop reads CASSPIGLPLPPYNEQFF. The CDR3 DNA is TGTGCCAGCTCACCTATTGGACTGCCCCTTCCCCCCTACAATGAGCAGTTCTTC.

This rearrangement joins TRBV7-2 to TRBJ1-1; 9 bases are shared with TRBD1. This CDR3 has 13 residues. V was pared by 5 bases and J by 10 bases, with 8 bases of the junction left unmatched. Per the germline V gene, CDR1 is SGHTA and CDR2 is FQGNSA. The chain's CDR3 is CASSAPGQGAAFF. The CDR3 bases are TGTGCCAGCAGCGCTCCGGGACAGGGAGCAGCTTTCTTT.

The chain is built from TRBV7-3 and TRBJ1-1; the match to TRBD1 covers 7 bases. The V gene's germline CDR1 is SGHTA and CDR2 FQGTGA. After removal of 4 bases from V and 1 base from J, the junction contained 9 bases not matched to a gene. This CDR3 spans 16 amino acids. The CDR3 spells CASSSGTVSGNTEAFF. In nucleotides, the CDR3 is TGTGCCAGCAGCTCCGGGACAGTCTCGGGGAACACTGAAGCTTTCTTT. The full variable domain, rest sourced from reference TRBV7-3 and TRBJ1-1, is GAGVSQTPSNKVTEKGKYVELRCDPISGHTALYWYRQSLGQGPEFLIYFQGTGAADDSGLPNDRFFAVRPEGSVSTLKIQRTERGDSAVYLCASSSGTVSGNTEAFFGQGTRLTVV.

This clone was seen just once. J is TRBJ2-1 and V is TRBV4-1; no definite D call. Trimming left V 4 bases short and J 6 bases short, with 10 bases between. This CDR3 region has 13 residues. Germline CDR1 and CDR2: MGHRA and YSYEKL. CDR3 in DNA: TGCGCCAGCAGCCCGGTCTTTTCCAATGAGCAGTTCTTC. Translated, it gives CASSPVFSNEQFF.

The chain recombines TRBV11-3 with TRBJ1-1, with unresolved D. Germline CDR1 SGHNT, CDR2 YENEEA. There are 13 residues in the CDR3. V dropped 5 bases and J dropped 3 bases, with 10 bases sitting between them. CDR3 in DNA: TGTGCCAGCAGCGAAGGGAGGTACACTGAAGCTTTCTTT. Residues: CASSEGRYTEAFF.